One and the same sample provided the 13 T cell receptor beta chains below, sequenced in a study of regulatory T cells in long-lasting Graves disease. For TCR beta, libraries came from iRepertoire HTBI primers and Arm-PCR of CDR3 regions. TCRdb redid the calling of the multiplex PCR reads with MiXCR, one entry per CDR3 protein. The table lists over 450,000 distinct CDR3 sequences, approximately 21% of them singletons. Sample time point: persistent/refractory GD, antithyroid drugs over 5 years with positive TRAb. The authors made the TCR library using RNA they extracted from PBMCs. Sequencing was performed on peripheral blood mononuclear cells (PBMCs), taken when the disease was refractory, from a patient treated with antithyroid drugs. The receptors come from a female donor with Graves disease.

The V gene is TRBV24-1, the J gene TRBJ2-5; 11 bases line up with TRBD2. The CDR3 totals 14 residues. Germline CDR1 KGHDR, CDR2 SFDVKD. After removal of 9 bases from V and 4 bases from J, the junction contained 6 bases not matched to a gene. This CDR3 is CATPSGTSGETQYF. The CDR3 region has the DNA TGTGCCACCCCGAGCGGGACTAGCGGAGAGACCCAGTACTTC.

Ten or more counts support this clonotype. The CDR3 protein is CAWRNDRRNLGYTF. CDR3 coding DNA: TGTGCCTGGAGGAACGACAGGCGAAATTTAGGCTACACCTTC. The V and J genes are TRBV30 and TRBJ1-2, with a tentative D call TRBD1 (6 bases). The CDR3 sequence is 14 residues long. Germline assignment: CDR1 GTSNPN and CDR2 SVGIG (reference sequence). V gave up 3 bases and J gave up 8 bases, with 19 bases separating them.

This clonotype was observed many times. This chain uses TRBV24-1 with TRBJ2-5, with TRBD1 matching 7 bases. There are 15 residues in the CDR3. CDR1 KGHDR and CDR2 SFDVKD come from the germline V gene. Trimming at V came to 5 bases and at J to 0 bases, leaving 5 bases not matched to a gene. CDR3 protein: CATSAGQIHQETQYF. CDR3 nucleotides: TGTGCCACCAGTGCGGGACAGATACACCAAGAGACCCAGTACTTC.

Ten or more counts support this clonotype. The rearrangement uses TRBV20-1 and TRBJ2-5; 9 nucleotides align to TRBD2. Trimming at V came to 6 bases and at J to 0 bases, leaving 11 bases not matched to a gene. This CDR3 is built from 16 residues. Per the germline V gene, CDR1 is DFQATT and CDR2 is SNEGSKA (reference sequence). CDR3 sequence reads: CSAMGMTSGNQETQYF. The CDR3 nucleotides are TGCAGTGCGATGGGGATGACTAGCGGCAACCAAGAGACCCAGTACTTC.

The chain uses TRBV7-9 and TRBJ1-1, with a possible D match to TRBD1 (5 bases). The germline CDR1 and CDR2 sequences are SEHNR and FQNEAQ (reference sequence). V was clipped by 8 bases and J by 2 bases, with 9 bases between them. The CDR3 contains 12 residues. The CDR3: CASGGHNTEAFF. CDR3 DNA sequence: TGTGCCAGCGGGGGTCACAACACTGAAGCTTTCTTT.

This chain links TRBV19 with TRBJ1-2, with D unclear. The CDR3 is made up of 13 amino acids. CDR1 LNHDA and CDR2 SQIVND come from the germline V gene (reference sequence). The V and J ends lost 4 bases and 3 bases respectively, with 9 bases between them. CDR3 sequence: CASSKWGDYGYTF. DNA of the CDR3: TGTGCCAGTAGTAAATGGGGTGACTATGGCTACACCTTC.

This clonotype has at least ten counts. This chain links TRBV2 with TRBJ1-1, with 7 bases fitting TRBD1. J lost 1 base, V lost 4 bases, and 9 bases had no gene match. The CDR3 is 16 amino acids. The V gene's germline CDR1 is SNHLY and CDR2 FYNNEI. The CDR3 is CASSVPPTGENTEAFF. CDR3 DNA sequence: TGTGCCAGCAGTGTTCCCCCTACAGGGGAGAACACTGAAGCTTTCTTT.

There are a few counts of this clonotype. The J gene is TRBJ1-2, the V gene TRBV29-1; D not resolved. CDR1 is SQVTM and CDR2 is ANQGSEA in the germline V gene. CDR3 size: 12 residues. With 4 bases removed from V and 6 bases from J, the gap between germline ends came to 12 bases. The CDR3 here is CSVASYEDGYTF. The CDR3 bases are TGCAGCGTTGCGAGTTATGAAGATGGCTACACCTTC.

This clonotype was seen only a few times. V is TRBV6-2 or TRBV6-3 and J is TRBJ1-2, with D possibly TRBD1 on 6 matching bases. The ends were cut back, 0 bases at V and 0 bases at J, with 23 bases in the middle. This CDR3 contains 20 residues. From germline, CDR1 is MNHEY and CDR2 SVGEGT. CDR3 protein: CASSYSRRSGAVTTNYGYTF. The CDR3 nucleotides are TGTGCCAGCAGTTACTCTCGAAGATCAGGGGCCGTGACCACTAACTATGGCTACACCTTC.

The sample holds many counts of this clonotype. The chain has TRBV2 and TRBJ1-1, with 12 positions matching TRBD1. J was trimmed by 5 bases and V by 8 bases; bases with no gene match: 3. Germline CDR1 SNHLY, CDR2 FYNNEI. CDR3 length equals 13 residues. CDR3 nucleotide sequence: TGTGCCAGCGGGACAGGGGGCTTAACTGAAGCTTTCTTT. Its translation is CASGTGGLTEAFF.

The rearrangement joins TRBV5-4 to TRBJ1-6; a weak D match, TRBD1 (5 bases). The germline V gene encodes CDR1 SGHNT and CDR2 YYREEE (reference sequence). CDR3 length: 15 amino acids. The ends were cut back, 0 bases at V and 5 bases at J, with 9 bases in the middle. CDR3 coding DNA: TGTGCCAGCAGCTTGGATCAGGGTCATAATTCACCCCTCCACTTT. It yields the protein CASSLDQGHNSPLHF.

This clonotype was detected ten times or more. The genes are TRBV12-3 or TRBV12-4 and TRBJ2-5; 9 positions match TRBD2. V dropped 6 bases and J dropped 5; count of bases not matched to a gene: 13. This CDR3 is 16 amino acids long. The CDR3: CASSPAAGGPGETQYF. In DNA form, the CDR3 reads TGTGCCAGCAGCCCGGCCGCGGGAGGGCCGGGTGAGACCCAGTACTTC.

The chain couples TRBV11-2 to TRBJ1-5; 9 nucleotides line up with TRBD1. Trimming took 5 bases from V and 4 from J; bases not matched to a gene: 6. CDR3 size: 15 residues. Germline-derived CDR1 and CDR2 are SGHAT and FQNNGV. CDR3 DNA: TGTGCCAGCAGCCGGGGACAGGGACATAATCAGCCCCAGCATTTT. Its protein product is CASSRGQGHNQPQHF.